A single sample gave rise to the 16 T cell receptor beta chains below, sequenced in a study of OX40 agonist ivuxolimab in advanced cancers. To prepare the library, the immunoSEQ multiplex PCR assay was applied. The immuneACCESS repertoire file appears here via TCRdb, limited to in-frame rearrangements. These files lack a portion of the clones; in checked studies, under half of the deficit traces to unresolved V genes, and the cause of the others is not known. The sample table shows tens of thousands of clones, and approximately 86% are seen once. The ten most abundant clones make up 0.8% to 1% of the sample. This specimen was CD4+ or CD8+ T cells sorted from blood, taken in a trial of the OX40 agonist ivuxolimab. The receptors derive from an adult with an advanced solid tumor such as melanoma, head and neck, liver or kidney cancer.

V usage is TRBV5-6 and J usage is TRBJ2-5; D may be TRBD1 (6 bases). The CDR3 has 16 amino acids. The germline V gene encodes CDR1 SGHDT and CDR2 YYEEEE. The germline V and J ends were trimmed by 4 bases and 0 bases, with 16 bases remaining between them. The CDR3 coding sequence is TGTGCCAGCAGCCTGGCAGGGGCCAGGGACCAAGAGACCCAGTACTTC. Translated, it gives CASSLAGARDQETQYF.

For the CDR3, the DNA is TGTGCCAGCACCCGGACTAGCTCCTACAATGAGCAGTTCTTC. Protein sequence: CASTRTSSYNEQFF. The V call is TRBV7-9, the J call TRBJ2-1; TRBD2 aligns across 7 bases. Per the germline V gene, CDR1 is SEHNR and CDR2 is FQNEAQ (reference sequence). V lost 7 bases to trimming and J lost 0 bases; unmatched junction nucleotides: 3. CDR3 length: 14 amino acids. The full variable domain, rest sourced from reference TRBV7-9 and TRBJ2-1, is DTGVSQNPRHKITKRGQNVTFRCDPISEHNRLYWYRQTLGQGPEFLTYFQNEAQLEKSRLLSDRFSAERPKGSFSTLEIQRTEQGDSAMYLCASTRTSSYNEQFFGPGTRLTVL.

The CDR3 protein is CASSNLGGSGIHYGYTF. CDR3 in DNA: TGTGCCAGCAGCAACTTAGGGGGTTCGGGTATACACTATGGCTACACCTTC. The rearrangement uses TRBV21-1 and TRBJ1-2; the tabulated D call, TRBD1, remains unverified against the DNA. TRBV21-1 is classified as a pseudogene. This CDR3 is built from 17 residues.

The V and J genes are TRBV30 and TRBJ2-7; 8 bases map to TRBD1. V lost 5 bases, J lost 2 bases, and 8 bases stayed unmatched. From germline, CDR1 is GTSNPN and CDR2 SVGIG (reference sequence). This CDR3 spans 14 amino acids. CDR3 coding DNA: TGTGCCTGGGTGAGGACAGGGCTTACCTACGAGCAGTACTTC. Amino acid sequence: CAWVRTGLTYEQYF.

The V gene is TRBV4-3, the J gene TRBJ1-4; 8 bases agree with TRBD1. V was pared by 5 bases and J by 5 bases, with 4 bases of the junction left unmatched. Germline assignment: CDR1 LGHNA and CDR2 YSLEER. This CDR3 contains 14 residues. The CDR3, as DNA: TGCGCCAGCAGCGGCCGACAGGGGAATGAAAAACTGTTTTTT. Amino acids: CASSGRQGNEKLFF.

The chain couples TRBV7-4 to TRBJ2-4, with D unclear. The CDR3 totals 13 residues. Trimming took off 0 bases at V and 3 bases at J, with 3 bases between the two ends. Germline CDR1 is SGHVT and CDR2 is SQSDAQ. The CDR3 DNA follows: TGTGCCAGCAGCTTAGCTGACAAAAACATTCAGTACTTC. Protein: CASSLADKNIQYF.

This clone has a handful of counts. The J gene is TRBJ1-3, the V gene TRBV15; D is perhaps TRBD1 (6 bases). This CDR3 has 15 amino acids. V gave up 9 bases and J gave up 0 bases, with 15 bases separating them. Germline CDR1 is LNHNV and CDR2 is YYDKDF (reference sequence). The CDR3 reads CATTSGANSGNTIYF. CDR3 bases: TGTGCCACTACCTCAGGGGCCAACTCTGGAAACACCATATATTTT.

This sequence joins TRBV30 and TRBJ1-2; unclear D gene. This CDR3 contains 14 residues. CDR1 is GTSNPN, CDR2 SVGIG, per germline (reference sequence). Trimming took 0 bases from V and 3 from J, leaving 11 bases between them. Written as DNA, the CDR3 is TGTGCCTGGAGTGTACGAGCAGCTTACTATGGCTACACCTTC. This codes for CAWSVRAAYYGYTF. The whole variable domain, filled in from reference TRBV30 and TRBJ1-2, reads SQTIHQWPATLVQPVGSPLSLECTVEGTSNPNLYWYRQAAGRGLQLLFYSVGIGQISSEVPQNLSASRPQDRQFILSSKKLLLSDSGFYLCAWSVRAAYYGYTFGSGTRLTVV.

The genes are TRBV19 and TRBJ2-1; either TRBD1 or TRBD2 may supply D (6 bases each). The CDR3 has 17 amino acids. The V end was cut by 5 bases, the J end by 2 bases, with 19 bases between. Per the germline V gene, CDR1 is LNHDA and CDR2 is SQIVND (reference sequence). The CDR3 spells CASSGGGQARTYNEQFF. CDR3 bases: TGTGCCAGTAGTGGTGGGGGGCAGGCCCGCACCTACAATGAGCAGTTCTTC.

V usage is TRBV7-8 and J usage is TRBJ2-5, with D unclear. The DNA end favors TRBJ2-7, so the J call may be wrong. This CDR3 has 14 amino acids. From germline, CDR1 is SGHVS and CDR2 FQNEAQ. CDR3 nucleotides: TGTGCCAGCAGCCCAAGGATAATAAAGGACGAGCAGTACTTC. It codes for CASSPRIIKDEQYF.

This chain connects TRBV5-1 to TRBJ2-2, with 8 positions matching TRBD1. The CDR3 totals 14 residues. Looked up from germline, CDR1 is SGHRS and CDR2 is YFSETQ. The junction had 4 bases not matched to a gene; V was cut back by 7 bases and J by 2 bases. As DNA, the CDR3 is TGCGCCAGCGGTCCAGGGGGCAACACCGGGGAGCTGTTTTTT. It yields the protein CASGPGGNTGELFF.

CDR3 coding DNA: TGCAGCGTTCAAGCAGGGGCTGGCTACACCTTC. Its translation: CSVQAGAGYTF. V and J are TRBV29-1 and TRBJ1-2; possibly TRBD1 for D (6 bases). Trimming took off 5 bases at V and 7 bases at J, with 11 bases between the two ends. This CDR3 spans 11 amino acids. Germline V gene lookup returns CDR1 SQVTM and CDR2 ANQGSEA.

The chain carries TRBV5-4 and TRBJ1-1; D perhaps matches TRBD1 (6 bases). This CDR3 is built from 15 residues. V was pared by 5 bases and J by 0 bases, with 14 bases between. Germline lookup yields CDR1 SGHNT and CDR2 YYREEE (reference sequence). CDR3 sequence reads: CASSLSGVVNTEAFF. The CDR3 DNA sequence: TGTGCCAGCAGTCTATCAGGGGTGGTGAACACTGAAGCTTTCTTT.

The chain couples TRBV12-5 to TRBJ2-2; tentatively, D is TRBD1 (6 bases). Trimming stripped 4 bases from V and 8 bases from J, with 11 bases between. This CDR3 is built from 13 residues. Germline assignment: CDR1 LGHNT and CDR2 FRNRAP. The CDR3 sequence is CASGSYRAGELFF. The CDR3 nucleotides are TGTGCTAGTGGTTCGTACAGGGCTGGGGAGCTGTTTTTT.

This chain connects TRBV28 to TRBJ1-1, with 7 positions matching TRBD1. V lost 2 bases and J lost 3; bases outside the gene matches: 3. CDR1 is MDHEN and CDR2 is SYDVKM in the germline V gene. This CDR3 spans 14 amino acids. CDR3 DNA sequence: TGTGCCAGCAGTTTAGCAGGGGGATACACTGAAGCTTTCTTT. The encoded protein is CASSLAGGYTEAFF.

J is TRBJ2-2 and V is TRBV13; 7 bases align to TRBD2. This CDR3 contains 16 residues. The trim removed 0 bases at V and 5 bases at J, leaving 6 bases unmatched. Germline V gives CDR1 PRHDT, CDR2 FYEKMQ (reference sequence). The CDR3 region has the DNA TGTGCCAGCAGCTTAGGTAGCGGGTACGAAACCGGGGAGCTGTTTTTT. Its translation is CASSLGSGYETGELFF.